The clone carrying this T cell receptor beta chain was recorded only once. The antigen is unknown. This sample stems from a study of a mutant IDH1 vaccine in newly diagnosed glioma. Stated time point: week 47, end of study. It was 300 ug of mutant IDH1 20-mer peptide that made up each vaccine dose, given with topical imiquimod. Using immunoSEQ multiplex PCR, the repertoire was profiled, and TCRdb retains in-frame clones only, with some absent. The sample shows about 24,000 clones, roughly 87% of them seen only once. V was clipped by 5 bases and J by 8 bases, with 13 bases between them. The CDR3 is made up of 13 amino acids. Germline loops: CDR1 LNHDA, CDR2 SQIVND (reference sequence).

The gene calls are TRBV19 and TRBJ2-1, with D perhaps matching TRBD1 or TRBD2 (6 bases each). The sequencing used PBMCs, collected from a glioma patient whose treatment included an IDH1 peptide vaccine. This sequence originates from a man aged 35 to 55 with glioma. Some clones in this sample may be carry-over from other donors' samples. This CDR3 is CASSLAGGHEQFF. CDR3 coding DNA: TGTGCCAGTAGTTTAGCTGGGGGGCATGAGCAGTTCTTC.